This TCR beta chain is drawn from a study of blood T cell repertoires in COVID-19. Libraries were prepared by immunoSEQ multiplex PCR; TCRdb keeps only in-frame clonotypes and omits some of them. Of about 83,000 clones in the sample, around 90% were seen once. The CDR3 sequence is 15 residues long. Trimming shortened V by 1 base and J by 5 bases, and 14 bases separated the two germline ends. In germline, CDR1 is LNHNV, CDR2 YYDKDF (reference sequence). This receptor was identified in an elderly man with active or convalescent COVID-19. The gene calls are TRBV15 and TRBJ1-1, with D maybe TRBD1 (5 bases). The sample taken for sequencing was peripheral blood. As DNA, the CDR3 is TGTGCCACCAGCAGAGGTCTCGCGGGGGGAACTGAAGCTTTCTTT. This translates into CATSRGLAGGTEAFF. The variable domain in full, completed from reference TRBV15 and TRBJ1-1, reads DAMVIQNPRYQVTQFGKPVTLSCSQTLNHNVMYWYQQKSSQAPKLLFHYYDKDFNNEADTPDNFQSRRPNTSFCFLDIRSPGLGDTAMYLCATSRGLAGGTEAFFGQGTRLTVV.